This paragraph reports one T cell receptor (beta chain). Its antigen is not known. These data come from a study of cytomegalovirus exposure and HLA in healthy donors. Study details: There were just under 400 genotyped donors. Of these, roughly 86% fell in the genetic ancestry cluster associated with self-reported Caucasian donors. Study results and limitations: Across HLA loci, a later analysis found differing TCR association rates, with DRB1 most and HLA-C fewest. An Asian-associated ancestry cluster reportedly showed fewer N-insertions than the roughly 670-donor mean in a later analysis. As confirmed in vitro, a few CMV-associated chains were specific for CMV antigens.

The CDR3 runs to 13 residues. Trimming removed 3 bases from V and 5 bases from J, with 10 bases in between. Per the germline V gene, CDR1 is SEHNR and CDR2 is FQNEAQ (reference sequence). The study ran its PCR with 60 Vbeta and 13 Jbeta primers. Profiling relied on immunoSEQ multiplex PCR, and the TCRdb table lists in-frame clones only, not all of them. Its listing shows roughly 88,000 clones. This receptor was identified in a man aged 50-59 years in good health and CMV-seropositive. This sequence joins TRBV7-9 and TRBJ1-1, with D perhaps matching TRBD1 (5 bases). Sequenced: PBMCs. The CDR3 DNA is TGTGCCAGCAGCTTTGACGGGGGAACTGAAGCTTTCTTT. Translation: CASSFDGGTEAFF.